Sequencing of this T cell receptor beta chain was carried out in a study of T-cell memory formation after mild COVID-19. Study-level findings and limits: The study detected some responding clones in pre-infection memory, suggesting cross-reactive memory joined. For second-wave clones that peaked at day 37, SARS-CoV-2 specificity went unverified. Clones shrinking between day 15 and 85 showed a balanced CD4/CD8 split, and those that grew later tilted toward CD4+.

TCRdb fed the 5' RACE reads into MiXCR, producing one record per CDR3 protein. This table holds 450,000 or so distinct CDR3 sequences, approximately 25% found once. Details on this clonotype: What it binds is unknown.

What was sequenced was PBMCs or a T cell subset sorted from them (not recorded which). The receptor was derived from an adult woman who had mild COVID-19 (a few samples of this study predate the infection). Cell type and time point are not known.

The CDR3 loop is CASSSYRDYNNEQFF. CDR3 bases: TGTGCCAGCAGCTCATACCGGGACTACAACAATGAGCAGTTCTTC. V usage is TRBV11-2 and J usage is TRBJ2-1; TRBD2 aligns across 7 bases. CDR1 SGHAT and CDR2 FQNNGV come from the germline V gene. V lost 4 bases and J lost 5; bases outside the gene matches: 8. The CDR3 spans 15 residues.